The 31 T cell receptor beta chains below all came from one sample that was sequenced in a study of identical twins. TCRdb reprocessed the 5' RACE reads with MiXCR, giving one entry per CDR3 protein. The table records about 210,000 distinct CDR3 sequences, roughly 9.4% of them present only once. The specimen sequenced was memory (CD45RO+) T cells sorted from blood. The source is a young woman in good health.

This clonotype has at least ten counts. The chain joins TRBV10-3 to TRBJ2-7; D is perhaps TRBD1 (6 bases). The V end lost 2 bases, the J end lost 5 bases, and 16 bases lay between the germline ends. Per the germline V gene, CDR1 is ENHRY and CDR2 is SYGVKD. The CDR3 consists of 15 residues. The CDR3 reads CAISEGDRSSDEQYF. CDR3 nucleotide sequence: TGTGCCATCAGTGAGGGCGACAGGAGTTCAGACGAGCAGTACTTC.

This clonotype was found many times. The chain links TRBV7-8 to TRBJ2-5, with TRBD2 identical over 9 bases. Germline loops: CDR1 SGHVS, CDR2 FQNEAQ. CDR3 length: 15 residues. The ends lost 4 bases at V and 5 bases at J; junction bases unmatched: 8. In nucleotides, the CDR3 is TGTGCCAGCAGCTCTACTAGCGGGCTTGACGAGACCCAGTACTTC. Protein product: CASSSTSGLDETQYF. Drawing the rest from reference TRBV7-8 and TRBJ2-5, the complete variable domain is GAGVSQSPRYKVAKRGQDVALRCDPISGHVSLFWYQQALGQGPEFLTYFQNEAQLDKSGLPSDRFFAERPEGSVSTLKIQRTQQEDSAVYLCASSSTSGLDETQYFGPGTRLLVL.

This clonotype was detected many times. V and J are TRBV2 and TRBJ1-6; the D gene is possibly TRBD1 (5 bases). This CDR3 spans 12 amino acids. The germline V gene has CDR1 SNHLY and CDR2 FYNNEI. Trimming shortened V by 4 bases and J by 8 bases, and 6 bases separated the two germline ends. The CDR3 region has the DNA TGTGCCAGCAGTGTGGGGGATTCACCCCTCCACTTT. Residues: CASSVGDSPLHF. The full variable domain, completed using reference TRBV2 and TRBJ1-6, is EPEVTQTPSHQVTQMGQEVILRCVPISNHLYFYWYRQILGQKVEFLVSFYNNEISEKSEIFDDQFSVERPDGSNFTLKIRSTKLEDSAMYFCASSVGDSPLHFGNGTRLTVT.

Written as DNA, the CDR3 is TGTGCCAGCAGTTACTCGGGGCTAGCGGGGACGATGGGGCAGTTCTTC. This encodes CASSYSGLAGTMGQFF. J is TRBJ2-1 and V is TRBV6-5, with TRBD2 identical over 9 bases. The CDR3 is 16 amino acids. Trimming cost V 0 bases and J 12 bases; bases outside gene matches: 12. Germline CDR1 MNHEY, CDR2 SVGAGI.

This clonotype was detected ten times or more. The gene calls are TRBV20-1 and TRBJ2-7; TRBD2 agrees at 7 bases. J was trimmed by 1 base and V by 5 bases; bases with no gene match: 2. Germline assignment: CDR1 DFQATT and CDR2 SNEGSKA (reference sequence). The length of the CDR3 is 12 residues. The CDR3, as DNA: TGCAGTGCTGAGCGGGGTTCCTACGAGCAGTACTTC. Protein product: CSAERGSYEQYF.

This clonotype was seen more than once but under ten times. The chain combines TRBV27 with TRBJ1-1; D is unresolved. CDR3 length: 12 residues. CDR1 MNHEY and CDR2 SMNVEV come from the germline V gene (reference sequence). Deletions cut 8 bases from V and 1 base from J, with 8 bases between. This CDR3 reads CASRGRNTEAFF. CDR3 nucleotide sequence: TGTGCCAGCCGCGGACGGAACACTGAAGCTTTCTTT.

Only a few counts were recorded for this clonotype. The genes are TRBV10-3 and TRBJ2-1, with 9 nucleotides matching TRBD2. Germline V gene sequence: CDR1 ENHRY, CDR2 SYGVKD. This CDR3 has 17 residues. The V and J ends lost 11 bases and 1 base, in that order; junction bases with no gene match: 15. The CDR3: CAVRRVPSGNSYNEQFF. In DNA form, the CDR3 reads TGTGCCGTCCGGCGGGTACCTAGCGGGAATTCCTACAATGAGCAGTTCTTC.

This clonotype occurred a few times. The chain recombines TRBV3-1 with TRBJ2-3; no clear D gene. The CDR3 runs to 16 residues. Trimming shortened V by 4 bases and J by 2 bases, and 16 bases separated the two germline ends. Germline V lookup: CDR1 LGHDT, CDR2 YNNKEL (reference sequence). The CDR3 loop reads CASSPSLDGITDTQYF. In DNA, the CDR3 is TGTGCCAGCAGCCCCTCCCTGGACGGAATCACAGATACGCAGTATTTT.

There are a few counts of this clonotype. V is TRBV6-2 or TRBV6-3 and J is TRBJ2-7, with D maybe TRBD2 (6 bases). Germline V lookup: CDR1 MNHEY, CDR2 SVGEGT. The CDR3 spans 15 residues. The V end was cut by 1 base, the J end by 7 bases, with 17 bases between. CDR3 DNA: TGTGCCAGCAGTTACTTCGGGGACGGCGGGACTGAGCAGTACTTC. Translated, it gives CASSYFGDGGTEQYF.

The gene calls are TRBV20-1 and TRBJ1-2; 7 nucleotides align to TRBD1. V lost 4 bases to trimming and J lost 0 bases; unmatched junction nucleotides: 8. The germline gives CDR1 DFQATT, CDR2 SNEGSKA (reference sequence). This CDR3 contains 15 residues. The DNA of the CDR3 is TGCAGTGCTACCGCAGGGGGGGGTGCTAACTATGGCTACACCTTC. The encoded protein is CSATAGGGANYGYTF.

This clonotype has at least ten counts. The CDR3 here is CASRKQGWTGELFF. The CDR3 DNA reads TGTGCCAGCAGGAAACAGGGTTGGACCGGGGAGCTGTTTTTT. The chain is built from TRBV12-3 or TRBV12-4 and TRBJ2-2; perhaps TRBD1 as D (6 bases). The ends were cut back, 6 bases at V and 5 bases at J, with 13 bases in the middle. This CDR3 is 14 amino acids long.

This clonotype occurred a few times. CDR3 loop: CATSRDVGGNYGYTF. DNA of the CDR3: TGTGCCACCAGCAGAGATGTGGGCGGCAACTATGGCTACACCTTC. The rearrangement joins TRBV15 to TRBJ1-2, with D unclear. The CDR3 has 15 residues. V was pared by 0 bases and J by 2 bases, with 10 bases between. Germline V lookup: CDR1 LNHNV, CDR2 YYDKDF (reference sequence).

This clonotype was seen a few times. J is TRBJ2-1 and V is TRBV20-1; TRBD1 might be the D (8 bases). CDR1 is DFQATT and CDR2 is SNEGSKA in the germline V gene (reference sequence). This CDR3 comprises 15 residues. V dropped 6 bases and J dropped 2 bases, with 17 bases sitting between them. Here the CDR3 DNA reads TGCAGTGCCCTGACAGGGGAGGGAACCTACAATGAGCAGTTCTTC. Protein: CSALTGEGTYNEQFF.

The J gene is TRBJ2-1, the V gene TRBV6-1, with D possibly matching TRBD2 (6 bases). The CDR3 sequence is 16 residues long. Germline assignment: CDR1 MNHNS and CDR2 SASEGT. V lost 8 bases and J lost 0, with 17 bases in between. CDR3 sequence reads: CASSLGGMISYNEQFF. The CDR3 region has the DNA TGTGCCAGCTCCCTCGGAGGGATGATCTCCTACAATGAGCAGTTCTTC.

Many counts were recorded for this clonotype. The chain recombines TRBV6-5 with TRBJ2-1, with 11 bases matching TRBD2. The CDR3 covers 15 residues. Germline CDR1 and CDR2: MNHEY and SVGAGI. V lost 1 base and J lost 7; bases outside the gene matches: 3. Here the CDR3 DNA reads TGTGCCAGCAGTTACTTTACTAGCGGGGGAAATGAGCAGTTCTTC. This sequence encodes CASSYFTSGGNEQFF.

There are many counts of this clonotype. The rearrangement links TRBV18 to TRBJ2-3; 11 nucleotides line up with TRBD2. This CDR3 spans 16 amino acids. CDR1 and CDR2 (germline): KGHSH, LQKENI. J gave up 2 bases and V 3 bases, and 4 bases lay outside the gene matches. The CDR3 DNA is TGTGCCAGCTCACCGACTAGCGGGGCCGCCACAGATACGCAGTATTTT. Amino acid sequence: CASSPTSGAATDTQYF.

This clonotype was counted only a few times. V usage is TRBV20-1 and J usage is TRBJ2-7, with D possibly being TRBD2 (6 bases). The CDR3 spans 14 residues. V lost 6 bases, J lost 2 bases, and 17 bases lay in between. Looked up from germline, CDR1 is DFQATT and CDR2 is SNEGSKA (reference sequence). CDR3 in amino acids: CSAGWASATYEQYF. The DNA of the CDR3 is TGCAGTGCAGGGTGGGCTAGCGCGACCTACGAGCAGTACTTC.

The chain recombines TRBV7-9 with TRBJ1-6; D not certain. This CDR3 comprises 17 residues. The V end was cut by 4 bases, the J end by 9 bases, with 22 bases between. The germline CDR1 and CDR2 sequences are SEHNR and FQNEAQ (reference sequence). CDR3 region: CASSSPAGKLMGSPLHF. The DNA for the CDR3 is TGTGCCAGCAGCTCGCCGGCTGGGAAGTTAATGGGTTCACCCCTCCACTTT.

About this clonotype itself: Relative to the germline gene, one junction end is altered; a read error may explain this. The chain employs TRBV20-1 and TRBJ2-1; no definite D call. Germline-derived CDR1 and CDR2 are DFQATT and SNEGSKA (reference sequence). CDR3 size: 13 residues. The CDR3 DNA is TGCAGTGCTAGCTGGACGCCTGGATCGGAGCGGTTCTTC. Its protein is CSASWTPGSERFF.

In its sample, this clonotype was seen a few times. The V and J genes are TRBV25-1 and TRBJ2-5; possibly TRBD1 for D (6 bases). The germline gives CDR1 MGHDK, CDR2 SYGVNS. The CDR3 is made up of 14 amino acids. V lost 3 bases and J 5 bases, leaving 13 bases between the germline ends. The CDR3 sequence: CASSDHGGRETQYF. DNA for the CDR3: TGTGCCAGCAGTGACCATGGGGGCAGGGAGACCCAGTACTTC.

This clonotype showed up many times. The chain carries TRBV9 and TRBJ1-1; D is unclear. CDR3 length: 13 residues. From germline, CDR1 is SGDLS and CDR2 YYNGEE. Between the trimmed V and J ends, which lost 3 bases and 7 bases, there was a span of 13 bases. The CDR3 region is CASSGGHTNEAFF. The CDR3 DNA reads as TGTGCCAGCAGCGGAGGCCACACCAATGAAGCTTTCTTT. Full variable domain (outside the CDR3, taken from reference TRBV9 and TRBJ1-1): DSGVTQTPKHLITATGQRVTLRCSPRSGDLSVYWYQQSLDQGLQFLIQYYNGEERAKGNILERFSAQQFPDLHSELNLSSLELGDSALYFCASSGGHTNEAFFGQGTRLTVV.

This clonotype was seen at least ten times. V is TRBV5-1 and J is TRBJ1-2; possible D gene TRBD1, 6 bases. The CDR3 is 12 amino acids. CDR1 is SGHRS and CDR2 is YFSETQ in the germline V gene. Trimming shortened V by 3 bases and J by 4 bases, and 7 bases separated the two germline ends. The CDR3 DNA reads TGCGCCAGCAGCTCAGGGGTCTATGGCTACACCTTC. It encodes CASSSGVYGYTF.

This clonotype was seen a handful of times. V gene TRBV7-9 combines with J gene TRBJ2-3; TRBD1 matches 8 bases. V dropped 3 bases and J dropped 6; count of bases not matched to a gene: 8. Looked up from germline, CDR1 is SEHNR and CDR2 is FQNEAQ (reference sequence). The CDR3 runs 15 residues. Written as DNA, the CDR3 is TGTGCCAGCAGCTTTCGACAGGGGCGCTCGGATACGCAGTATTTT. The encoded protein is CASSFRQGRSDTQYF.

The V and J genes are TRBV20-1 and TRBJ2-1; perhaps D is TRBD1 or TRBD2 (5 bases each). Trimming left V 4 bases short and J 3 bases short, with 10 bases between. Germline CDR1 is DFQATT and CDR2 is SNEGSKA (reference sequence). The CDR3 length is 13 residues. The CDR3 DNA sequence: TGCAGTGCTACGGGACCACTCTACAATGAGCAGTTCTTC. Amino acid sequence: CSATGPLYNEQFF.

The V gene is TRBV6-5, the J gene TRBJ1-3; the match to TRBD1 covers 9 bases. J was trimmed by 0 bases and V by 2 bases; bases with no gene match: 5. Germline loops: CDR1 MNHEY, CDR2 SVGAGI. The CDR3 has 17 amino acids. The CDR3: CASSYGGTGYSGNTIYF. The CDR3 region has the DNA TGTGCCAGCAGTTACGGGGGGACAGGGTACTCTGGAAACACCATATATTTT.

This clonotype was counted a few times. V gene TRBV11-2 combines with J gene TRBJ2-1; D remains unclear. The V end lost 5 bases, the J end lost 1 base, and 21 bases lay between the germline ends. Germline-derived CDR1 and CDR2 are SGHAT and FQNNGV. The CDR3 is 18 amino acids. CDR3 in amino acids: CASSIRWDSRISYNEQFF. The CDR3 nucleotides are TGTGCCAGCAGCATTCGGTGGGATAGCAGGATATCCTACAATGAGCAGTTCTTC.

This clonotype has ten or more counts. The chain uses TRBV6-5 and TRBJ1-3; D is uncertain. Germline CDR1 MNHEY, CDR2 SVGAGI. Trimming shortened V by 1 base and J by 0 bases, and 4 bases separated the two germline ends. This CDR3 is 14 amino acids long. The DNA for the CDR3 is TGTGCCAGCAGTTACTGGGCCTCTGGAAACACCATATATTTT. This codes for CASSYWASGNTIYF.

The gene calls are TRBV4-3 and TRBJ2-1; D unclear. CDR1 is LGHNA and CDR2 is YSLEER in the germline V gene. Deletions cut 0 bases from V and 6 bases from J, with 15 bases between. There are 16 residues in the CDR3. As DNA, the CDR3 is TGCGCCAGCAGCCAAGATACCTTAGTCCGCCTCAATGAGCAGTTCTTC. It encodes CASSQDTLVRLNEQFF.

This clonotype was recorded many times. This rearrangement joins TRBV12-3 or TRBV12-4 to TRBJ1-5; 10 positions match TRBD1. V lost 1 base, J lost 2 bases, and 2 bases stayed unmatched. This CDR3 region has 16 residues. CDR3 region: CASSLEGTGGNQPQHF. CDR3 coding DNA: TGTGCCAGCAGTTTAGAGGGGACAGGGGGCAATCAGCCCCAGCATTTT.

This clonotype turned up a few times. The rearrangement links TRBV11-2 to TRBJ2-5, with D tentatively TRBD1 (5 bases). The CDR3 loop spans 14 amino acids. V gave up 6 bases and J gave up 4 bases, with 15 bases separating them. Germline V gene lookup returns CDR1 SGHAT and CDR2 FQNNGV. CDR3 DNA: TGTGCCAGCAGTCCAGGGTGGTTAGGAGAGACCCAGTACTTC. This encodes CASSPGWLGETQYF.

This clonotype occurred a few times. This chain uses TRBV6-5 with TRBJ2-1; D is perhaps TRBD2 (5 bases). The length of the CDR3 is 16 residues. Trimming took 0 bases from V and 10 from J, leaving 19 bases between them. The V gene's germline CDR1 is MNHEY and CDR2 SVGAGI. The CDR3 DNA reads TGTGCCAGCAGTTACTCCCGTGGAGGTCCTATGCGAGAGCAGTTCTTC. This translates into CASSYSRGGPMREQFF.